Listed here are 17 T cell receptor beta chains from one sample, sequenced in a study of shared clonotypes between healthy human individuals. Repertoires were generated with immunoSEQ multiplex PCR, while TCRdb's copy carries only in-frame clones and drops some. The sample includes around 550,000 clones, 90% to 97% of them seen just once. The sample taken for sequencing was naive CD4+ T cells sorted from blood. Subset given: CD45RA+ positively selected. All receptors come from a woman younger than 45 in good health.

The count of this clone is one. The CDR3 sequence is CASRSPSISGRATGELFF. The CDR3 region has the DNA TGTGCCAGCAGGAGCCCAAGCATAAGCGGGAGGGCCACCGGGGAGCTGTTTTTT. The rearrangement links TRBV28 to TRBJ2-2, with 10 bases identical to TRBD2. Unmatched junction bases numbered 14, after V lost 6 bases and J lost 4 bases. CDR1 is MDHEN, CDR2 SYDVKM, per germline. The CDR3 is made up of 18 amino acids.

This chain's CDR3 is CASSPGYAGGNEQYF. As DNA, the CDR3 is TGTGCCAGCAGTCCCGGCTACGCGGGAGGAAACGAGCAGTACTTC. The chain employs TRBV28 and TRBJ2-7; 8 nucleotides match TRBD2. CDR1 is MDHEN, CDR2 SYDVKM, per germline. This CDR3 has 15 amino acids. V was clipped by 5 bases and J by 5 bases; unmatched bases: 11.

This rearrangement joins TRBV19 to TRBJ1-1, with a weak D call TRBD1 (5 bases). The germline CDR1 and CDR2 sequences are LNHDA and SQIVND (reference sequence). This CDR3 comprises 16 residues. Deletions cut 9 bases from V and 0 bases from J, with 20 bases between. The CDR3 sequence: CASKQPVGLLNTEAFF. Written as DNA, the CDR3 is TGTGCCAGCAAACAACCGGTGGGGCTCCTGAACACTGAAGCTTTCTTT.

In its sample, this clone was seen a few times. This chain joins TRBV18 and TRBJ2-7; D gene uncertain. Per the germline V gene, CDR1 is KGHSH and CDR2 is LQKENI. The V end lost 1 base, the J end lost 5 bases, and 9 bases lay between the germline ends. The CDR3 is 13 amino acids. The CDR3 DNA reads TGTGCCAGCTCACCACTGGGCGCTGACGAGCAGTACTTC. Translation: CASSPLGADEQYF.

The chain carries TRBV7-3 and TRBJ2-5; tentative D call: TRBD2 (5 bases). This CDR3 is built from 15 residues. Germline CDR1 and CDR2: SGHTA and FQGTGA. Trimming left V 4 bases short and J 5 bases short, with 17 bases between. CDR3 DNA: TGTGCCAGCAGCTACTTTGGACTGAGTGCGGAGACCCAGTACTTC. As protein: CASSYFGLSAETQYF.

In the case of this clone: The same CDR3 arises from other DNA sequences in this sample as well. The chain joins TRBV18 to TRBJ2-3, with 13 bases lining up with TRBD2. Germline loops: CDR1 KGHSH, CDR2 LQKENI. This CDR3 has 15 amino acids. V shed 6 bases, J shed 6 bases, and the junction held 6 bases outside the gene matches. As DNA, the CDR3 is TGTGCCAGCTCGCCGGGACTAGCGGGATCGGATACGCAGTATTTT. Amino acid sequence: CASSPGLAGSDTQYF.

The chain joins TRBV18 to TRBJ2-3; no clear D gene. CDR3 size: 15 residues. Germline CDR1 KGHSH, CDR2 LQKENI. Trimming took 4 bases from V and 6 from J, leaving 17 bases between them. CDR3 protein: CASSQGAETPDTQYF. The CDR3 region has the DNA TGTGCCAGCTCACAGGGTGCTGAAACCCCGGATACGCAGTATTTT.

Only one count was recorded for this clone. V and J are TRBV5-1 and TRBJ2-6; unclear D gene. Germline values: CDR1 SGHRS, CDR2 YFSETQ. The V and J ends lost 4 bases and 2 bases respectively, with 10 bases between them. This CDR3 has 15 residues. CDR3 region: CASSPADTGANVLTF. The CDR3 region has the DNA TGCGCCAGCAGCCCGGCGGATACTGGGGCCAACGTCCTGACTTTC. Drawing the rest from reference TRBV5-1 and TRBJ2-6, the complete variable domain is KAGVTQTPRYLIKTRGQQVTLSCSPISGHRSVSWYQQTPGQGLQFLFEYFSETQRNKGNFPGRFSGRQFSNSRSEMNVSTLELGDSALYLCASSPADTGANVLTFGAGSRLTVL.

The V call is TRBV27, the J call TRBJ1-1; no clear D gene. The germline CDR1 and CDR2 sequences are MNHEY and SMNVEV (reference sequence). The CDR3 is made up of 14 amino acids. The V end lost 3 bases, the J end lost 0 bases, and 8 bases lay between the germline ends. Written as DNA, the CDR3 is TGTGCCAGCAGTTTTGGGAGAATGAACACTGAAGCTTTCTTT. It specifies CASSFGRMNTEAFF.

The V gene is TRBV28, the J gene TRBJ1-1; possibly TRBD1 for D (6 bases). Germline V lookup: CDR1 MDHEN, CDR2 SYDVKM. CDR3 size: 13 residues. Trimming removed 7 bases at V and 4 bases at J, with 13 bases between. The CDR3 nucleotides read TGTGCCAGCACTCACCGCAGGGGCACTGAAGCTTTCTTT. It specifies CASTHRRGTEAFF. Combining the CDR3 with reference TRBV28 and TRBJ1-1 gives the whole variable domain DVKVTQSSRYLVKRTGEKVFLECVQDMDHENMFWYRQDPGLGLRLIYFSYDVKMKEKGDIPEGYSVSREKKERFSLILESASTNQTSMYLCASTHRRGTEAFFGQGTRLTVV.

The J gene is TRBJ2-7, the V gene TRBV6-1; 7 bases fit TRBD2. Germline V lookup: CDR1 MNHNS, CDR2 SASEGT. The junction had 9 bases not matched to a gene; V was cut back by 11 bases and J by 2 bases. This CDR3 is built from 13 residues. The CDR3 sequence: CAALGRGAYEQYF. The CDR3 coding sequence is TGTGCCGCGTTAGGGAGGGGCGCCTACGAGCAGTACTTC.

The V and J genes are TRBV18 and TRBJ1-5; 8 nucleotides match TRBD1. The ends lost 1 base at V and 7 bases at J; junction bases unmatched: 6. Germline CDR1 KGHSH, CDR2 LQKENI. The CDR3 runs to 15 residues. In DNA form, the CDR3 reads TGTGCCAGCTCACCACGGACAGGGATCGGGCAGCCCCAGCATTTT. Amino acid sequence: CASSPRTGIGQPQHF.

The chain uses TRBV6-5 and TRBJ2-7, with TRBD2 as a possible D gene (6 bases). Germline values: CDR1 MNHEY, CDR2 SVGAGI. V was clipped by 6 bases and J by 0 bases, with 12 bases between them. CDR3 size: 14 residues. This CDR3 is CASRSTRDSYEQYF. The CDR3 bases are TGTGCCAGCAGATCGACTAGAGACTCCTACGAGCAGTACTTC.

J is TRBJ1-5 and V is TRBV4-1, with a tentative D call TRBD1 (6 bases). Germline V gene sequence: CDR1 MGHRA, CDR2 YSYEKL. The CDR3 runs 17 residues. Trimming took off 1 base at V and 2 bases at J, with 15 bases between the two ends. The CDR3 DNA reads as TGCGCCAGCAGCCAAGGGCTTCAGGGGCCCGGCAATCAGCCCCAGCATTTT. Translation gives CASSQGLQGPGNQPQHF.

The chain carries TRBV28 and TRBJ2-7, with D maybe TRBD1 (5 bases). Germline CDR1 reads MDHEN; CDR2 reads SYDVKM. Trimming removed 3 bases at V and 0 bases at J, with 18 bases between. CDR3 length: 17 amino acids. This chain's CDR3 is CASSFSRGGQSSYEQYF. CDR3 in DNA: TGTGCCAGCAGTTTCTCTAGGGGCGGCCAGAGCTCCTACGAGCAGTACTTC.

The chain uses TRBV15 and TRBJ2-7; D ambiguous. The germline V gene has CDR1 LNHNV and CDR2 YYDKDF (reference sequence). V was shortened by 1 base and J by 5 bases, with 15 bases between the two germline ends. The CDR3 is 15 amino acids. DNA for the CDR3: TGTGCCACCAGCAGAGCGTATGACGGCACCGACGAGCAGTACTTC. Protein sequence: CATSRAYDGTDEQYF.

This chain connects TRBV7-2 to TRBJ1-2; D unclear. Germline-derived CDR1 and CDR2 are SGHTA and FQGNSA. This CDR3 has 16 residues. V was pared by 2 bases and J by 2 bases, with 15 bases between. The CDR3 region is CASSLNGRVRNYGYTF. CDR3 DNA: TGTGCCAGCAGCTTAAACGGGCGGGTCAGAAACTATGGCTACACCTTC.